This T cell receptor beta chain was captured in a study of breast tumors, draining lymph nodes, adjacent tissues. Study-level results: Data fit most tumor T cells coming from lymph node, expanding in tumor. Tumors had less TCR diversity than lymph nodes, more than nontumor tissue.

One entry per CDR3 protein results from TCRdb running MiXCR on the multiplex PCR reads. The sample holds tens of thousands of distinct CDR3 sequences, about 41% seen once. To note about this clonotype: Its antigen is still unknown.

From germline, CDR1 is MNHEY and CDR2 SVGAGI. There are 13 residues in the CDR3. V dropped 0 bases and J dropped 11 bases, with 14 bases sitting between them. The sample was breast tumor tissue. This TCR derives from a female donor with breast cancer. Some clones in this sample may be carry-over from other donors' samples. The rearrangement joins TRBV6-5 to TRBJ2-7, with D uncertain. CDR3 bases: TGTGCCAGCAGTTACTCCTCGGGTTGGTGGGAGTACTTC. Amino acids: CASSYSSGWWEYF.